A single sample is the source of the 19 T cell receptor beta chains below, sequenced in a study of blood T cell repertoires in COVID-19. Profiling relied on immunoSEQ multiplex PCR, and the TCRdb table lists in-frame clones only, not all of them. The sample comprises under 150,000 clones, 65% to 80% of which are singletons, and approximately 4% rests with the top ten. The specimen sequenced was peripheral blood. These receptors all stem from a man aged 55 to 70 with acute or convalescent COVID-19.

This CDR3 is CASSRRNTEAFF. The CDR3 nucleotides read TGCGCCAGCAGCCGGAGGAACACTGAAGCTTTCTTT. The V call is TRBV4-1, the J call TRBJ1-1; D uncertain. The V end was cut by 4 bases, the J end by 1 base, with 4 bases between. Per the germline V gene, CDR1 is MGHRA and CDR2 is YSYEKL. There are 12 residues in the CDR3.

The J gene is TRBJ2-5, the V gene TRBV18, with 7 bases fitting TRBD2. The germline V gene encodes CDR1 KGHSH and CDR2 LQKENI. The ends lost 0 bases at V and 4 bases at J; junction bases unmatched: 2. This CDR3 has 14 residues. CDR3 sequence: CASSPPGGIETQYF. CDR3 DNA sequence: TGTGCCAGCTCACCACCGGGGGGGATAGAGACCCAGTACTTC.

V gene TRBV19 combines with J gene TRBJ2-1, with TRBD1 matching over 7 bases. The germline gives CDR1 LNHDA, CDR2 SQIVND (reference sequence). J was trimmed by 0 bases and V by 3 bases; bases with no gene match: 2. This CDR3 spans 15 amino acids. CDR3 nucleotide sequence: TGTGCCAGTAGTATTGACAGGGCCTCCTACAATGAGCAGTTCTTC. As protein: CASSIDRASYNEQFF. Combining the CDR3 with reference TRBV19 and TRBJ2-1 gives the whole variable domain DGGITQSPKYLFRKEGQNVTLSCEQNLNHDAMYWYRQDPGQGLRLIYYSQIVNDFQKGDIAEGYSVSREKKESFPLTVTSAQKNPTAFYLCASSIDRASYNEQFFGPGTRLTVL.

This clone occurred once. CDR3 DNA sequence: TGTGCCTGTTACGGGACACACAACACCGGGGAGCTGTTTTTT. It yields the protein CACYGTHNTGELFF. J is TRBJ2-2 and V is TRBV30; possibly TRBD1 for D (6 bases). The CDR3 is 14 residues long. Germline V lookup: CDR1 GTSNPN, CDR2 SVGIG (reference sequence). V lost 6 bases, J lost 2 bases, and 13 bases lay in between.

The rearrangement joins TRBV25-1 to TRBJ1-1; TRBD1 is a possible D gene (5 bases). The V gene lost 4 bases and the J gene lost 9 bases, with 12 bases spanning the gap. The CDR3 sequence is 12 residues long. Germline CDR1 MGHDK, CDR2 SYGVNS. The CDR3 DNA is TGTGCCAGCAGTGTGGGCAGGGAAAAAGCTTTCTTT. As protein: CASSVGREKAFF.

The chain recombines TRBV19 with TRBJ1-2, with 7 nucleotides matching TRBD1. This CDR3 is 13 amino acids long. Trimming cost V 10 bases and J 5 bases; bases outside gene matches: 10. CDR1 is LNHDA, CDR2 SQIVND, per germline (reference sequence). CDR3 region: CATNRDSFYGYTF. Here the CDR3 DNA reads TGTGCCACCAATCGGGACAGCTTTTATGGCTACACCTTC.

V is TRBV10-3 and J is TRBJ1-1, with unresolved D. This CDR3 has 14 residues. Trimming left V 10 bases short and J 0 bases short, with 15 bases between. The V gene's germline CDR1 is ENHRY and CDR2 SYGVKD. CDR3 loop: CATTPLTLNTEAFF. The CDR3 coding sequence is TGTGCCACAACTCCTTTAACTTTGAACACTGAAGCTTTCTTT.

Concerning this clone itself: Germline and junction disagree at one end, which may indicate a read error. The chain has TRBV7-9 and TRBJ2-3; TRBD1 is a possible D gene (6 bases). The CDR3 has 11 residues. Germline V gene data show CDR1 as SEHNR and CDR2 as FQNEAQ (reference sequence). The CDR3 spells CASSGGRSASF. The CDR3 region has the DNA TGTGCCAGCAGCGGGGGCCGGTCGGCCTCTTTT.

For this clone: At the DNA level, this CDR3 is encoded by other sequences in the same sample as well. In nucleotides, the CDR3 is TGTGCCAGCAGTTTCTCAGGGGTGGGCACTGAAGCTTTCTTT. Translating it yields CASSFSGVGTEAFF. This chain uses TRBV27 with TRBJ1-1; D is perhaps TRBD1 (6 bases). CDR3 length: 14 residues. Deletions cut 3 bases from V and 4 bases from J, with 12 bases between. Germline V CDR1 and CDR2: MNHEY, SMNVEV (reference sequence).

This clone occurred a few times. The rearrangement links TRBV28 to TRBJ2-1; 10 bases align to TRBD2. The CDR3 runs 14 residues. The V gene end was trimmed by 10 bases and the J gene end by 3 bases; junction bases not matched to a gene: 6. CDR1 is MDHEN and CDR2 is SYDVKM in the germline V gene. CDR3 residues: CATRTSGRYNEQFF. The CDR3 DNA reads as TGTGCCACCAGGACTAGCGGCCGCTACAATGAGCAGTTCTTC.

This chain connects TRBV5-1 to TRBJ1-2; unclear D gene. Germline V gene sequence: CDR1 SGHRS, CDR2 YFSETQ. V was clipped by 5 bases and J by 4 bases, with 18 bases between them. There are 15 residues in the CDR3. In DNA form, the CDR3 reads TGCGCCAGCAGACCTGGTGAGGGTACTGGCTATGGCTACACCTTC. Protein product: CASRPGEGTGYGYTF.

The chain combines TRBV28 with TRBJ2-3; tentative D call: TRBD2 (6 bases). The CDR3 has 17 amino acids. Germline V CDR1 and CDR2: MDHEN, SYDVKM. Trimming removed 5 bases at V and 6 bases at J, with 24 bases between. The CDR3 DNA follows: TGTGCCAGCAGTACCTTCAGGCTAGCGTCCGCCACGGATACGCAGTATTTT. As protein: CASSTFRLASATDTQYF.

The V gene is TRBV5-1, the J gene TRBJ2-3, with 8 nucleotides matching TRBD2. V was pared by 4 bases and J by 4 bases, with 5 bases of the junction left unmatched. The CDR3 contains 14 residues. CDR1 and CDR2 (germline): SGHRS, YFSETQ. In DNA, the CDR3 is TGCGCCAGCAGCCGCAGCGGGAGCGCAGATACGCAGTATTTT. It is translated as CASSRSGSADTQYF.

The gene calls are TRBV6-6 and TRBJ1-5; TRBD1 is a possible D gene (5 bases). Between the trimmed V and J ends, which lost 4 bases and 5 bases, there was a span of 9 bases. CDR1 is MNHNY, CDR2 SVGAGI, per germline (reference sequence). The CDR3 covers 13 residues. The chain's CDR3 is CASSSREDQPQHF. DNA of the CDR3: TGTGCCAGCAGTTCCAGGGAGGATCAGCCCCAGCATTTT.

The chain has TRBV2 and TRBJ1-4; TRBD1 matches 8 bases. The V gene's germline CDR1 is SNHLY and CDR2 FYNNEI. J was trimmed by 3 bases and V by 3 bases; bases with no gene match: 6. The CDR3 covers 16 residues. The CDR3 loop reads CASSETGVGANEKLFF. The CDR3, as DNA: TGTGCCAGCAGTGAGACAGGGGTAGGGGCTAATGAAAAACTGTTTTTT.

As DNA, the CDR3 is TGTGCCAGCAGCTTAGGAGCGGATACGCAGTATTTT. Encoded protein: CASSLGADTQYF. V gene TRBV7-2 combines with J gene TRBJ2-3; no clear D. CDR1 is SGHTA, CDR2 FQGNSA, per germline. The V and J ends lost 1 base and 6 bases respectively, with 5 bases between them. CDR3 size: 12 residues.

This chain links TRBV30 with TRBJ2-5; D may be TRBD2 (5 bases). The V end was cut by 2 bases, the J end by 5 bases, with 15 bases between. Germline CDR1 GTSNPN, CDR2 SVGIG (reference sequence). CDR3 length: 14 amino acids. For the CDR3, the DNA is TGTGCCTGGAGTCCACTAGGCGCGGCCGAGACCCAGTACTTC. Encoded protein: CAWSPLGAAETQYF.

This sequence joins TRBV5-1 and TRBJ1-5, with a possible D match to TRBD1 (6 bases). V shed 4 bases and J shed 2 bases, with 16 bases lying between them. The CDR3 totals 16 residues. Per the germline V gene, CDR1 is SGHRS and CDR2 is YFSETQ. The CDR3 reads CASSPTPGVGNQPQHF. The CDR3 coding sequence is TGCGCCAGCAGCCCTACACCAGGGGTTGGCAATCAGCCCCAGCATTTT.

The chain uses TRBV6-5 and TRBJ1-1, with TRBD1 matching 8 bases. The CDR3 contains 14 residues. CDR1 and CDR2 (germline): MNHEY, SVGAGI. With 7 bases clipped from V and 1 base from J, the junction kept 5 bases outside the gene matches. Here the CDR3 DNA reads TGTGCCAGCACCGCCGGGACAGGGAACACTGAAGCTTTCTTT. Its translation is CASTAGTGNTEAFF.